Shown below are 21 T cell receptor beta chains from a single sample sequenced in a study of PD-1 blockade in classical Hodgkin lymphoma. Every patient had relapsed following autologous stem cell transplantation, and cohorts differed in brentuximab vedotin exposure. The data were produced by immunoSEQ multiplex PCR, yet TCRdb's version contains in-frame clones alone and is incomplete. The table shows some 38,000 clones, with about 79% occurring only once. This material consisted of peripheral blood mononuclear cells (PBMCs), taken at baseline. The receptors were sampled from a human donor with classical Hodgkin lymphoma.

The rearrangement links TRBV13 to TRBJ2-1; TRBD2 aligns across 12 bases. CDR1 and CDR2 from the germline V gene are PRHDT and FYEKMQ (reference sequence). The CDR3 runs to 15 residues. Trimming at V came to 6 bases and at J to 9 bases, leaving 9 bases not matched to a gene. The CDR3 DNA reads as TGTGCCAGCAGTAAAACCCCGGGACTAGCGGGTGAGCAGTTCTTC. It specifies CASSKTPGLAGEQFF.

This chain joins TRBV19 and TRBJ2-2; 9 bases map to TRBD1. Losses at the gene ends were 8 bases for V and 4 bases for J; bases not matched to a gene: 8. CDR3 length equals 15 residues. Germline values: CDR1 LNHDA, CDR2 SQIVND (reference sequence). Here the CDR3 reads CASVPGQGLTGELFF. The CDR3 DNA is TGTGCCAGTGTGCCGGGACAGGGACTCACCGGGGAGCTGTTTTTT.

This clone was seen many times. The gene calls are TRBV19 and TRBJ1-5; TRBD1 aligns across 8 bases. CDR3 size: 16 residues. Germline CDR1 is LNHDA and CDR2 is SQIVND (reference sequence). J lost 0 bases, V lost 6 bases, and 7 bases had no gene match. The CDR3 sequence: CASSRTGSYSNQPQHF. CDR3 nucleotides: TGTGCCAGTAGCCGGACAGGGAGTTATAGCAATCAGCCCCAGCATTTT.

This chain uses TRBV28 with TRBJ1-3; D remains unclear. Germline V gene data show CDR1 as MDHEN and CDR2 as SYDVKM. The CDR3 spans 18 residues. Trimming stripped 4 bases from V and 0 bases from J, with 19 bases between. The DNA of the CDR3 is TGTGCCAGCAGTTCTCTTATAGCATCAGGCCTCTCTGGAAACACCATATATTTT. This encodes CASSSLIASGLSGNTIYF.

This clone occurred many times. At the DNA level, this CDR3 is encoded by other sequences in the same sample as well. J is TRBJ1-2 and V is TRBV6-5; possible D gene TRBD1, 5 bases. Germline lookup yields CDR1 MNHEY and CDR2 SVGAGI. This CDR3 has 13 amino acids. The germline V and J ends were trimmed by 6 bases and 2 bases, with 10 bases remaining between them. Here the CDR3 DNA reads TGTGCCAGCAGAAACGCAGGGAACTATGGCTACACCTTC. Residues: CASRNAGNYGYTF.

This clone came up once. This chain links TRBV19 with TRBJ1-1; weak D call: TRBD1 (6 bases). Germline CDR1 is LNHDA and CDR2 is SQIVND (reference sequence). The CDR3 length is 14 residues. Trimming removed 6 bases from V and 4 bases from J, with 15 bases in between. The CDR3: CASSPPHRATEAFF. The CDR3 coding sequence is TGTGCCAGTAGCCCCCCTCACAGGGCCACTGAAGCTTTCTTT. Filled out from reference TRBV19 and TRBJ1-1, the complete variable domain reads DGGITQSPKYLFRKEGQNVTLSCEQNLNHDAMYWYRQDPGQGLRLIYYSQIVNDFQKGDIAEGYSVSREKKESFPLTVTSAQKNPTAFYLCASSPPHRATEAFFGQGTRLTVV.

The chain links TRBV30 to TRBJ2-1; D remains ambiguous. The germline V and J ends were trimmed by 1 base and 1 base, with 5 bases remaining between them. This CDR3 is 13 amino acids long. CDR1 is GTSNPN, CDR2 SVGIG, per germline (reference sequence). Here the CDR3 reads CAWSGDSYNEQFF. In DNA, the CDR3 is TGTGCCTGGAGTGGGGATTCCTACAATGAGCAGTTCTTC. Using reference TRBV30 and TRBJ2-1 for the parts outside the CDR3, the full variable domain is SQTIHQWPATLVQPVGSPLSLECTVEGTSNPNLYWYRQAAGRGLQLLFYSVGIGQISSEVPQNLSASRPQDRQFILSSKKLLLSDSGFYLCAWSGDSYNEQFFGPGTRLTVL.

This clone was found a few times. V usage is TRBV12-1 and J usage is TRBJ2-6. TRBV12-1 is labeled a pseudogene. The CDR3 length is 15 residues. The CDR3 spells CASSFSGHGANVLTF. As DNA, the CDR3 is TGTGCCAGCAGCTTTTCGGGGCATGGGGCCAACGTCCTGACTTTC.

This clone occurred once. The rearrangement joins TRBV6-1 to TRBJ1-1; D is undetermined. The V and J ends lost 2 bases and 1 base respectively, with 5 bases between them. The CDR3 runs 13 residues. CDR1 and CDR2 from the germline V gene are MNHNS and SASEGT. The CDR3 nucleotides read TGTGCCAGCAGTGAATTGACGAACACTGAAGCTTTCTTT. Translating it yields CASSELTNTEAFF.

The V and J genes are TRBV19 and TRBJ1-4; the match to TRBD1 covers 8 bases. V trimming: 5 bases; J trimming: 7 bases; junction bases outside the gene matches: 9. CDR1 and CDR2 (germline): LNHDA, SQIVND (reference sequence). The CDR3 is made up of 15 amino acids. The CDR3 protein is CASSLSGTGLEKLFF. Written as DNA, the CDR3 is TGTGCCAGTAGTCTTTCCGGGACAGGACTTGAAAAACTGTTTTTT.

V is TRBV19 and J is TRBJ2-3, with 7 nucleotides matching TRBD2. The CDR3 covers 12 residues. After removal of 6 bases from V and 4 bases from J, the junction contained 1 base not matched to a gene. Germline assignment: CDR1 LNHDA and CDR2 SQIVND (reference sequence). CDR3 residues: CASRGGSDTQYF. The CDR3 coding sequence is TGTGCCAGTAGGGGGGGGTCAGATACGCAGTATTTT.

The chain has TRBV23-1 and TRBJ1-2; the D gene is possibly TRBD1 (5 bases). TRBV23-1 is identified as an open reading frame with a role that is uncertain. CDR3 length equals 17 residues. The V end was cut by 7 bases, the J end by 1 base, with 22 bases between. CDR3 in amino acids: CASIFRRDLRDNYGYTF. The CDR3 DNA follows: TGCGCCAGCATCTTTCGTCGGGACCTACGAGATAACTATGGCTACACCTTC.

The chain recombines TRBV7-9 with TRBJ1-1; D may be TRBD1 (5 bases). There are 13 residues in the CDR3. Deletions cut 8 bases from V and 3 bases from J, with 13 bases between. CDR1 and CDR2 from the germline V gene are SEHNR and FQNEAQ (reference sequence). The CDR3 loop reads CASLSGGDTEAFF. In DNA, the CDR3 is TGTGCCAGCCTTTCCGGGGGGGACACTGAAGCTTTCTTT.

The V gene is TRBV28, the J gene TRBJ2-3; D unresolved. Germline V gene data show CDR1 as MDHEN and CDR2 as SYDVKM. The CDR3 extends over 15 amino acids. The V and J ends lost 2 bases and 2 bases respectively, with 11 bases between them. CDR3 DNA: TGTGCCAGCAGTTTACCTCCGTCACTCACAGATACGCAGTATTTT. It yields the protein CASSLPPSLTDTQYF.

The genes are TRBV15 and TRBJ2-7; the D is unclear. CDR3 length: 17 residues. Trimming shortened V by 0 bases and J by 2 bases, and 17 bases separated the two germline ends. Germline-derived CDR1 and CDR2 are LNHNV and YYDKDF (reference sequence). The CDR3 region has the DNA TGTGCCACCAGCAGAGAGCCCCTTGGGGAATCGGCCTACGAGCAGTACTTC. As protein: CATSREPLGESAYEQYF.

By frequency in the sample, this clone is medium-sized. This sequence joins TRBV19 and TRBJ2-7; a weak D match, TRBD1 (5 bases). The CDR3 is made up of 13 amino acids. The germline V gene has CDR1 LNHDA and CDR2 SQIVND (reference sequence). V dropped 3 bases and J dropped 7 bases, with 13 bases sitting between them. CDR3 region: CASSIQGRREQYF. The CDR3 nucleotides read TGTGCCAGTAGTATCCAGGGTAGGCGTGAGCAGTACTTC. The full variable domain, in which reference TRBV19 and TRBJ2-7 provide the parts outside the CDR3, is DGGITQSPKYLFRKEGQNVTLSCEQNLNHDAMYWYRQDPGQGLRLIYYSQIVNDFQKGDIAEGYSVSREKKESFPLTVTSAQKNPTAFYLCASSIQGRREQYFGPGTRLTVT.

CDR3 bases: TGTGCCAGCCGAGGATATATAGACTACGAGCAGTACTTC. It is translated as CASRGYIDYEQYF. The V call is TRBV27, the J call TRBJ2-7; D gene unclear. CDR3 size: 13 residues. V gave up 8 bases and J gave up 3 bases, with 14 bases separating them. Per the germline V gene, CDR1 is MNHEY and CDR2 is SMNVEV (reference sequence).

The CDR3 loop reads CASSPPWREPQHF. DNA for the CDR3: TGTGCCAGCTCACCACCTTGGAGGGAACCCCAGCATTTT. The rearrangement uses TRBV18 and TRBJ1-5; D gene unclear. CDR3 length: 13 amino acids. Trimming shortened V by 0 bases and J by 10 bases, and 10 bases separated the two germline ends. The V gene's germline CDR1 is KGHSH and CDR2 LQKENI.

This chain connects TRBV11-2 to TRBJ1-3; weak D call: TRBD1 (6 bases). This CDR3 contains 16 residues. Trimming shortened V by 5 bases and J by 0 bases, and 14 bases separated the two germline ends. Germline lookup yields CDR1 SGHAT and CDR2 FQNNGV. In DNA form, the CDR3 reads TGTGCCAGCAGCGCCCGGGACACCTACTCTGGAAACACCATATATTTT. As protein: CASSARDTYSGNTIYF.

The chain uses TRBV5-1 and TRBJ2-7; 9 bases map to TRBD1. CDR1 is SGHRS, CDR2 YFSETQ, per germline. The V and J ends lost 4 bases and 3 bases, in that order; junction bases with no gene match: 14. The CDR3 has 17 amino acids. As DNA, the CDR3 is TGCGCCAGCAGCGGACAACACCGGGACAGGGACTTCTACGAGCAGTACTTC. This codes for CASSGQHRDRDFYEQYF.

This rearrangement joins TRBV27 to TRBJ2-1, with 10 bases fitting TRBD2. J was trimmed by 3 bases and V by 3 bases; bases with no gene match: 5. Germline lookup yields CDR1 MNHEY and CDR2 SMNVEV (reference sequence). This CDR3 comprises 16 residues. CDR3 residues: CASSLKLAGVYNEQFF. CDR3 DNA: TGTGCCAGCAGTTTGAAGCTAGCGGGAGTCTACAATGAGCAGTTCTTC.